Sequencing of this T cell receptor (beta chain) was carried out in a study of CD8+ T cells in alopecia areata. Regarding the study as a whole: Normal skin's resident alphabeta T cells are also sequenced in scalp samples.

About this clone: The antigen is unknown.

Extraction of RNA preceded its reverse transcription into cDNA, which served as the sequencing template. Clones were read by immunoSEQ multiplex PCR, and TCRdb kept only the in-frame ones, dropping some. The repertoire holds under 200,000 clones, with approximately 57% as singletons. V was trimmed by 5 bases and J by 6 bases, leaving 16 bases between them. Germline CDR1 MNHEY, CDR2 SVGAGI. The CDR3 extends over 14 amino acids. Treatment of the sample: oral pan-JAK inhibitor, 5-10 mg twice daily. It was from PBMCs that CD4+ and CD8+ T cells were sorted. The origin of this receptor is a human donor with alopecia areata. V usage is TRBV6-5 and J usage is TRBJ1-2; possible D gene TRBD1, 6 bases. The sequencing used CD4+ T cells sorted from blood, collected at week 24, from a patient treated with tofacitinib. This CDR3 is CASSERGRRDGYTF. As DNA, the CDR3 is TGTGCCAGCAGTGAGAGGGGGAGGAGGGATGGCTACACCTTC.